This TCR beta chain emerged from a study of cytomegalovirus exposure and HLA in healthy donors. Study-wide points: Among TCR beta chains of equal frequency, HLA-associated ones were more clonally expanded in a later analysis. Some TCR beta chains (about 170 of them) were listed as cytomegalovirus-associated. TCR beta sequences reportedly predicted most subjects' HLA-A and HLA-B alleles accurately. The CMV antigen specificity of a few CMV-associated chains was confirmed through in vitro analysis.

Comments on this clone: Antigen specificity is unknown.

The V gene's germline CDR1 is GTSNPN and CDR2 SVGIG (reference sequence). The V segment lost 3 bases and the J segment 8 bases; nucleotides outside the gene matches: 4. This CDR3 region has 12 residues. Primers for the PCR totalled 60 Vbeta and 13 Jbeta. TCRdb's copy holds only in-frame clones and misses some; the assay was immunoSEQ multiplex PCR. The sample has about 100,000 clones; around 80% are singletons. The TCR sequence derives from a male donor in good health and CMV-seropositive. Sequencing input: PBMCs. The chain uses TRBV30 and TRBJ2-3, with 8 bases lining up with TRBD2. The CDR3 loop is CAWSALAATQYF. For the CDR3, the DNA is TGTGCCTGGAGCGCACTAGCGGCTACGCAGTATTTT.